The T cell receptor beta chain under discussion was sequenced for a study of blood T cells in healthy people across ages. General study results and limits: Among long-lived donors, naive CD4+ cells were more numerous and diversity higher than in aged donors.

V shed 5 bases, J shed 5 bases, and the junction held 9 bases outside the gene matches. CDR1 and CDR2 from the germline V gene are MNHEY and SMNVEV (reference sequence). The CDR3 is 15 amino acids. A second PCR, run for roughly 7 to 12 cycles, used a sample-barcoded 5' primer plus a J-beta primer mix. TCRdb reprocessed the 5' RACE reads via MiXCR and lists one record per CDR3 protein. Among some 900,000 distinct CDR3 sequences listed, about 48% were seen once. Details on this clonotype: Its matching antigen is unknown.

The genes are TRBV27 and TRBJ1-1; 9 nucleotides match TRBD1. Sequenced input: blood. This clonotype was obtained from a man younger than 45 in good health. The CDR3 sequence is CASSAAGTGRTEAFF. The DNA for the CDR3 is TGTGCCAGCAGTGCCGCCGGGACAGGGCGAACTGAAGCTTTCTTT.